This is a list of T cell receptor beta chains from one sample in a study of cytomegalovirus exposure and HLA in healthy donors. Sequenced by immunoSEQ multiplex PCR; TCRdb stores in-frame clones only, minus some. The repertoire holds about 160,000 clones, with 78% as singletons. Sequencing used PBMCs. The receptors derive from a woman aged 40 to 50 in good health and CMV-seronegative. The CDR3 runs from the conserved cysteine through the conserved F or W. D genes are given only for firm matches. Clone size is stated in some rows and not others, as once, few, many or a class when expanded.

.	TRBJ2-2	.	TRBV7-9	TGTGCCAGCAGCTTGGATAACAGGGCTCACGGGGAGCTGTTTTTT	CASSLDNRAHGELFF
TRBD1	TRBJ1-1	.	TRBV5-6	TGTGCCAGCAGAGACAGGGGGAACACTGAAGCTTTCTTT	CASRDRGNTEAFF
.	TRBJ2-5	.	TRBV15	TGTGCCACCAGCAGAGATGGACAGCAAGAGACCCAGTACTTC	CATSRDGQQETQYF
.	TRBJ1-1	.	TRBV7-8	TGTGCCAGCAGCCCCCTGGCGGGGGGGTACACTGAAGCTTTCTTT	CASSPLAGGYTEAFF
.	TRBJ1-4	once	TRBV2	TGTGCCAGCAGTGATCAGTTAACTAATGAAAAACTGTTTTTT	CASSDQLTNEKLFF
TRBD1	TRBJ1-6	.	TRBV28	TGTGCCAGCAGTTTATACAGAGGGACAGGCCATAATTCACCCCTCCACTTT	CASSLYRGTGHNSPLHF
TRBD1	TRBJ2-2	.	TRBV15	TGTGCCACCAGCACTCCAGGACAGGGGGCTGGCGGGGAGCTGTTTTTT	CATSTPGQGAGGELFF
.	TRBJ1-5	.	TRBV28	TGTGCCAGCAGTGGGTCTGGGAGGCCCCAGCATTTT	CASSGSGRPQHF
TRBD1	TRBJ2-2	.	TRBV7-9	TGTGCCAGCAGAGAGACAGGGAACGGGGAGCTGTTTTTT	CASRETGNGELFF
TRBD1	TRBJ1-2	.	TRBV5-1	TGCGCCAGCAGCCCCCGACAGGGTCTGGTTGGCTACACCTTC	CASSPRQGLVGYTF
.	TRBJ1-2	.	TRBV7-3	TGTGCCAGCAGCTTATTGGGGGGGTATGGCTACACCTTC	CASSLLGGYGYTF
.	TRBJ1-4	once	TRBV28	TGTGCCAGCAGCACCCCGGGACTCGTTTTTGAAAAACTGTTTTTT	CASSTPGLVFEKLFF
.	TRBJ2-5	.	TRBV5-1	TGCGCCAGCGGCCAGAGTACAGCAAACCAAGAGACCCAGTACTTC	CASGQSTANQETQYF
.	TRBJ1-5	.	TRBV10-3	TGTGCCATCAGTGAGTCGCAGGGCAATCAGCCCCAGCATTTT	CAISESQGNQPQHF
TRBD2	TRBJ2-5	.	TRBV2	TGTGCCAGCAGTCGTGGGGGCGGGGGGGCCCGGGAGACCCAGTACTTC	CASSRGGGGARETQYF
.	TRBJ2-5	.	TRBV7-9	TGTTCCAGCAGTCCCCGTGTGGAGACCCAGTACTTC	CSSSPRVETQYF
TRBD2	TRBJ2-2	.	TRBV18	TGTGCCAGCTCACCAAGCGGGGCTAACACCGGGGAGCTGTTTTTT	CASSPSGANTGELFF
.	TRBJ2-5	.	TRBV2	TGTGCCAGCAGCGCGGGATCCCGGCTGGGGGAGACCCAGTACTTC	CASSAGSRLGETQYF
.	TRBJ1-2	.	TRBV27	TGTGCCAGCAGTTTGGGCAGCAACTATGGCTACACCTTC	CASSLGSNYGYTF
TRBD1	TRBJ1-4	.	TRBV6-5	TGTGCCAGCAGTTATTTCACCGGGACAGGGGTTGAAAAACTGTTTTTT	CASSYFTGTGVEKLFF
TRBD1	TRBJ1-6	few	TRBV19	TGTGCCAGTAGTATGGGACAGGGTAGTTCACCCCTCCACTTT	CASSMGQGSSPLHF
TRBD1	TRBJ2-5	.	TRBV6-1	TGTGCCAGCAGTGAACTTCACGACAGGGTTCCCCAAGAGACCCAGTACTTC	CASSELHDRVPQETQYF
.	TRBJ1-5	.	TRBV28	TGTGCCAGCAGTTCTTCAGACCATGGGCCAGATCAGCCCCAGCATTTT	CASSSSDHGPDQPQHF
TRBD2	TRBJ2-7	.	TRBV7-9	TGTGCCAGCAGCTTAGTAGCGGGTGCCCCCTACGAGCAGTACTTC	CASSLVAGAPYEQYF
TRBD1	TRBJ1-5	.	TRBV7-9	TGTTCCAGCAGCTTAGCTAAGGCAGGGGGCGATCAGCCCCAGCATTTT	CSSSLAKAGGDQPQHF
.	TRBJ1-2	few	TRBV5-6	TGTGCCAGCAGCTTTTTGGGCCGCCCTTATGGCTACACCTTC	CASSFLGRPYGYTF
TRBD2	TRBJ2-5	.	TRBV4-1	TGCGCCAGCGGGAGGGGGACTAGCGGGGTCCAAGAGACCCAGTACTTC	CASGRGTSGVQETQYF
TRBD1	TRBJ1-5	.	TRBV6-1	TGTGCCAGCAGTGAACAGGGGGGCAATCAGCCCCAGCATTTT	CASSEQGGNQPQHF
.	TRBJ2-3	.	TRBV13	TGTGCCAGCAGCTTCGACCGGTCGTTAGGGGGAACCTACACAGATACGCAGTATTTT	CASSFDRSLGGTYTDTQYF
TRBD1	TRBJ2-7	few	TRBV11-2	TGTGCCAGCAGCGATACAGGGGTGGGGGAGCAGTACTTC	CASSDTGVGEQYF
TRBD1	TRBJ2-2	once	TRBV9	TGTGCCAGCAGCGCTTCCCGGGACAGTTACACCGGGGAGCTGTTTTTT	CASSASRDSYTGELFF
TRBD2	TRBJ2-5	.	TRBV2	TGTGCCAGCAGGGGACTAGCGGGGGCGGGGGAGCAGTACTTC	CASRGLAGAGEQYF
.	TRBJ1-2	few	TRBV4-1	TGCGCCAGCAGCCAAGTTGAGGAGGGCAGCGAGCGGGGCTACACCTTC	CASSQVEEGSERGYTF
TRBD1	TRBJ1-2	.	TRBV5-4	TGTGCCAGCAGCCGACAGGGGGCGAACTATGGCTACACCTTC	CASSRQGANYGYTF
.	TRBJ1-5	once	TRBV7-9	TGTTCCAGCAGCCCAGAACAGGCAATCGGCAATCAGCCCCAGCATTTT	CSSSPEQAIGNQPQHF
.	TRBJ2-6	.	TRBV7-2	TGTGCCAGCAGCTTGGGCAGTCCCATCTCTGGGGCCAACGTCCTGACTTTC	CASSLGSPISGANVLTF
.	TRBJ2-1	.	TRBV5-1	TGCGCCAGCAGTTACCAGGGAATCTCCTACAATGAGCAGTTCTTC	CASSYQGISYNEQFF
TRBD2	TRBJ2-5	.	TRBV5-4	TGTGCCAGCAGCTGGGGACTAGCGCAAGAGACCCAGTACTTC	CASSWGLAQETQYF
TRBD1	TRBJ2-7	few	TRBV6-5	TGTGCCAGCAGCAGGGACAGAGAAAGCTCCTACGAGCAGTACTTC	CASSRDRESSYEQYF
.	TRBJ2-3	.	TRBV5-4	TGTGCCAGCAGCTTGGCCTCCAGGAGGAGCACAGATACGCAGTATTTT	CASSLASRRSTDTQYF
TRBD1	TRBJ2-6	.	TRBV28	TGTGCCAGCAGTCCTGGGACAGGGCTATCTGGGGCCAACGTCCTGACTTTC	CASSPGTGLSGANVLTF